The 25 T cell receptor beta chains below were found in one sample sequenced in a study of response to subunit inactivated influenza vaccine. TCRdb processed the RT-PCR reads anew with MiXCR; each CDR3 protein has one entry. This repertoire shows approximately 480,000 distinct CDR3 sequences, 9.5% to 12% found once; its top ten account for around 12%. The sample in question was PBMCs from blood, obtained around seven weeks after vaccination. The receptors originated from a middle-aged man who received an inactivated influenza vaccine.

This rearrangement joins TRBV5-1 to TRBJ2-3; weak D call: TRBD1 (5 bases). V was cut by 4 bases and J by 6 bases, with 15 bases left in between. The germline V gene encodes CDR1 SGHRS and CDR2 YFSETQ. The CDR3 runs 14 residues. CDR3 sequence reads: CASSQDTTQDTQYF. CDR3 nucleotides: TGCGCCAGCAGCCAGGACACCACCCAGGATACGCAGTATTTT.

This clonotype was found a few times. The chain joins TRBV18 to TRBJ2-1, with D perhaps being TRBD1 or TRBD2 (5 bases each). Germline assignment: CDR1 KGHSH and CDR2 LQKENI. V was shortened by 3 bases and J by 4 bases, with 10 bases between the two germline ends. This CDR3 has 14 amino acids. CDR3 sequence (DNA): TGTGCCAGCTCACCGGGGGATGGTTACAATGAGCAGTTCTTC. This translates into CASSPGDGYNEQFF.

This clonotype was seen only a few times. The chain carries TRBV6-5 and TRBJ2-3, with TRBD2 matching over 7 bases. The CDR3 runs 15 residues. CDR1 and CDR2 from the germline V gene are MNHEY and SVGAGI. V lost 2 bases, J lost 3 bases, and 5 bases stayed unmatched. CDR3 DNA sequence: TGTGCCAGCAGTTACGGCGGGGGACTGACAGATACGCAGTATTTT. This codes for CASSYGGGLTDTQYF.

Ten or more counts support this clonotype. This chain links TRBV5-1 with TRBJ2-1; TRBD1 matches 7 bases. This CDR3 is 14 amino acids long. The V gene's germline CDR1 is SGHRS and CDR2 YFSETQ. The V and J ends lost 0 bases and 8 bases, in that order; junction bases with no gene match: 5. The CDR3 coding sequence is TGCGCCAGCAGCTTGGTGACAGGGAGTCATGAGCAGTTCTTC. Translating gives CASSLVTGSHEQFF. Full variable domain (outside the CDR3, taken from reference TRBV5-1 and TRBJ2-1): KAGVTQTPRYLIKTRGQQVTLSCSPISGHRSVSWYQQTPGQGLQFLFEYFSETQRNKGNFPGRFSGRQFSNSRSEMNVSTLELGDSALYLCASSLVTGSHEQFFGPGTRLTVL.

The CDR3 DNA reads as TGTGCCAGCACCCCTACCGGGACTAGGGGTACGCAGTATTTT. Encoded protein: CASTPTGTRGTQYF. This chain connects TRBV12-3 or TRBV12-4 to TRBJ2-3; the match to TRBD2 covers 8 bases. The CDR3 sequence is 14 residues long. V was pared by 7 bases and J by 8 bases, with 11 bases of the junction left unmatched.

This chain connects TRBV29-1 to TRBJ2-7, with D possibly being TRBD1 or TRBD2 (5 bases each). The CDR3 sequence is 13 residues long. V was clipped by 4 bases and J by 2 bases, with 12 bases between them. Germline-derived CDR1 and CDR2 are SQVTM and ANQGSEA. The CDR3 coding sequence is TGCAGCGTTGCCCGGGGACCGGCCTACGAGCAGTACTTC. Encoded protein: CSVARGPAYEQYF.

This clonotype was detected many times. This chain uses TRBV5-1 with TRBJ2-1; 7 bases are shared with TRBD2. There are 14 residues in the CDR3. Germline loops: CDR1 SGHRS, CDR2 YFSETQ. V shed 0 bases, J shed 8 bases, and the junction held 5 bases outside the gene matches. CDR3: CASSLALGRDEQFF. The CDR3 nucleotides are TGCGCCAGCAGCTTGGCCTTAGGGAGGGATGAGCAGTTCTTC.

This clonotype was counted ten times or more. This sequence joins TRBV24-1 and TRBJ2-7; TRBD1 agrees at 7 bases. After removal of 3 bases from V and 5 bases from J, the junction contained 9 bases not matched to a gene. The germline V gene has CDR1 KGHDR and CDR2 SFDVKD. CDR3 size: 15 residues. CDR3 amino acids: CATSDPWTGKDEQYF. The CDR3 DNA reads as TGTGCCACCAGTGATCCGTGGACAGGAAAGGACGAGCAGTACTTC.

The chain is built from TRBV20-1 and TRBJ2-2; 9 bases are a match to TRBD2. Germline CDR1 DFQATT, CDR2 SNEGSKA (reference sequence). J lost 0 bases, V lost 2 bases, and 10 bases had no gene match. CDR3 length equals 18 residues. CDR3 DNA: TGCAGTGCTAGACCCCGAGGGTTAGCGGGGGCGAACACCGGGGAGCTGTTTTTT. It encodes CSARPRGLAGANTGELFF.

This clonotype has a count of ten or more. This chain links TRBV7-8 with TRBJ2-7; D is possibly TRBD1 or TRBD2 (7 bases each). Looked up from germline, CDR1 is SGHVS and CDR2 is FQNEAQ. Trimming removed 4 bases from V and 1 base from J, with 14 bases in between. The CDR3 spans 15 residues. Here the CDR3 reads CASSSEAGQSYEQYF. The CDR3 DNA is TGTGCCAGCAGCTCCGAAGCGGGACAGTCCTACGAGCAGTACTTC.

DNA of the CDR3: TGTGCCACCAGTGAGGAGGGACAGGGACCGCAAGAGACCCAGTACTTC. This codes for CATSEEGQGPQETQYF. This sequence joins TRBV24-1 and TRBJ2-5, with TRBD1 matching over 9 bases. In germline, CDR1 is KGHDR, CDR2 SFDVKD. Trimming removed 4 bases from V and 2 bases from J; junction bases left unmatched: 7. This CDR3 spans 16 amino acids.

On this clonotype: At one boundary the junction diverges from the germline segment, which might be a read error. The chain employs TRBV12-3 or TRBV12-4 and TRBJ2-1; 7 bases agree with TRBD2. The CDR3 runs to 14 residues. The CDR3 bases are TGTTCCAGCAGTTCCCTCGGACTAGGGGTGGTGCAGTTCTTC. The encoded protein is CSSSSLGLGVVQFF.

This clonotype was counted ten times or more. The junction differs from germline at one of its ends, possibly a read error. The chain links TRBV6-6 to TRBJ2-7; D remains ambiguous. The CDR3 sequence is 11 residues long. Germline CDR1 and CDR2: MNHNY and SVGAGI (reference sequence). The CDR3 DNA sequence: TGTGCCAGCAGTTACGGTTCTTTAAAGTTCTTC. Protein: CASSYGSLKFF.

The gene calls are TRBV20-1 and TRBJ2-5; the D is unclear. The V gene's germline CDR1 is DFQATT and CDR2 SNEGSKA (reference sequence). Between the trimmed V and J ends, which lost 5 bases and 0 bases, there was a span of 19 bases. This CDR3 has 16 residues. CDR3 in amino acids: CSARPVGRTYQETQYF. The CDR3 DNA reads as TGCAGTGCTCGTCCTGTGGGCAGGACGTACCAAGAGACCCAGTACTTC.

Many counts were recorded for this clonotype. V gene TRBV12-3 or TRBV12-4 combines with J gene TRBJ1-5; D remains unclear. The V end lost 6 bases, the J end lost 1 base, and 7 bases lay between the germline ends. CDR3 length equals 13 residues. CDR3 sequence: CASREGSNQPQHF. In DNA, the CDR3 is TGTGCCAGCAGGGAAGGGAGCAATCAGCCCCAGCATTTT.

This clonotype appeared many times. The chain employs TRBV20-1 and TRBJ2-3; TRBD2 matches 11 bases. Germline lookup yields CDR1 DFQATT and CDR2 SNEGSKA (reference sequence). The CDR3 runs to 15 residues. The junction had 4 bases not matched to a gene; V was cut back by 3 bases and J by 2 bases. The CDR3 coding sequence is TGCAGTGCTAGGAGGACTAGCGGGTACACAGATACGCAGTATTTT. Its translation: CSARRTSGYTDTQYF.

The chain couples TRBV4-2 to TRBJ1-2, with D uncertain. The CDR3 is 14 residues long. CDR1 LGHNA and CDR2 YNFKEQ come from the germline V gene. V lost 0 bases, J lost 4 bases, and 9 bases lay in between. The CDR3 spells CASSQEPGPYGYTF. The CDR3 bases are TGTGCCAGCAGCCAAGAACCGGGTCCCTATGGCTACACCTTC.

Only a few counts were recorded for this clonotype. This rearrangement joins TRBV15 to TRBJ1-5; D remains ambiguous. This CDR3 is built from 15 residues. The germline V and J ends were trimmed by 0 bases and 6 bases, with 12 bases remaining between them. Germline-derived CDR1 and CDR2 are LNHNV and YYDKDF (reference sequence). The CDR3 DNA reads as TGTGCCACCAGCAGAGATTTGGTATCAGGTCAGCCCCAGCATTTT. Translating gives CATSRDLVSGQPQHF.

This clonotype showed up just a few times. The rearrangement links TRBV5-6 to TRBJ2-2, with D possibly TRBD1 on 5 matching bases. Germline CDR1 reads SGHDT; CDR2 reads YYEEEE. Trimming cost V 1 base and J 1 base, with 11 bases left between them. The CDR3 is made up of 16 amino acids. In nucleotides, the CDR3 is TGTGCCAGCAGCTTGTACTCGCAGGGGAACACCGGGGAGCTGTTTTTT. Translated, it gives CASSLYSQGNTGELFF.

The chain is built from TRBV20-1 and TRBJ1-6; 9 nucleotides match TRBD1. From germline, CDR1 is DFQATT and CDR2 SNEGSKA (reference sequence). V lost 5 bases, J lost 9 bases, and 8 bases stayed unmatched. The CDR3 loop spans 14 amino acids. The CDR3 DNA is TGCAGTGCTCATGGACAGGGGAGAGCTTCACCCCTCCACTTT. Amino acids: CSAHGQGRASPLHF.

This clonotype has ten or more counts. The rearrangement joins TRBV20-1 to TRBJ1-1, with 7 bases fitting TRBD1. Per germline, CDR1 DFQATT and CDR2 SNEGSKA (reference sequence). The length of the CDR3 is 15 residues. The V gene end was trimmed by 5 bases and the J gene end by 4 bases; junction bases not matched to a gene: 13. The CDR3 DNA follows: TGCAGTGCTGCAGGGGGAGAAAGGGACGGCACTGAAGCTTTCTTT. Translating it yields CSAAGGERDGTEAFF.

The chain couples TRBV15 to TRBJ1-5; no clear D. The CDR3 consists of 17 residues. Trimming cost V 0 bases and J 6 bases, with 18 bases left between them. The germline CDR1 and CDR2 sequences are LNHNV and YYDKDF (reference sequence). The CDR3 spells CATSRDSGAENRQPQHF. The CDR3 DNA reads TGTGCCACCAGCAGAGATTCCGGTGCAGAGAACCGTCAGCCCCAGCATTTT. Filled out from reference TRBV15 and TRBJ1-5, the complete variable domain reads DAMVIQNPRYQVTQFGKPVTLSCSQTLNHNVMYWYQQKSSQAPKLLFHYYDKDFNNEADTPDNFQSRRPNTSFCFLDIRSPGLGDTAMYLCATSRDSGAENRQPQHFGDGTRLSIL.

This clonotype showed up just a few times. V is TRBV20-1 and J is TRBJ2-7, with unresolved D. This CDR3 region has 14 residues. V shed 7 bases and J shed 2 bases, with 18 bases lying between them. CDR1 is DFQATT and CDR2 is SNEGSKA in the germline V gene (reference sequence). CDR3 residues: CSVAPPKGPYEQYF. The CDR3 region has the DNA TGCAGTGTAGCCCCCCCAAAGGGCCCCTACGAGCAGTACTTC.

V and J are TRBV7-2 and TRBJ1-1, with D possibly matching TRBD1 (5 bases). Trimming pared 2 bases from V and 1 base from J, leaving 8 bases between. Germline V CDR1 and CDR2: SGHTA, FQGNSA. This CDR3 contains 14 residues. The CDR3 spells CASSLKGKNTEAFF. The CDR3 DNA sequence: TGTGCCAGCAGCTTAAAGGGGAAGAACACTGAAGCTTTCTTT.

The table lists this clonotype with a few counts. The chain combines TRBV2 with TRBJ2-1, with D perhaps matching TRBD2 (6 bases). V was trimmed by 7 bases and J by 9 bases, leaving 19 bases between them. CDR1 is SNHLY and CDR2 is FYNNEI in the germline V gene. The CDR3 is 14 residues long. CDR3 sequence reads: CASIVSGSPGEQFF. As DNA, the CDR3 is TGTGCCAGCATCGTTAGCGGATCCCCCGGTGAGCAGTTCTTC.